This T cell receptor (beta chain) derives from a study of T cells in Graves' hyperthyroidism and ophthalmopathy. Study in general: Sampling of peripheral blood happened at initial diagnosis, prior to any treatment.

Study-wide findings and caveats: Stable hyperthyroidism was separated from ophthalmopathy by a model based on 13 V-J features.

TCR beta CDR3 regions were amplified from RNA. Researchers ran a first-round RT-PCR on the TCR CDR3 using the HTBI primer set. MiXCR, run by TCRdb on the multiplex PCR reads, gives a single entry per CDR3 protein. This sample has a few hundred thousand distinct CDR3 sequences, with approximately 14% found just once. V gave up 4 bases and J gave up 8 bases, with 21 bases separating them. The germline gives CDR1 SGHAT, CDR2 FQNNGV. The CDR3 has 16 amino acids. This clonotype has ten or more counts. Its antigen is still unknown. The sequence derives from a woman in her twenties or thirties with Graves' hyperthyroidism. Sequencing was done on a sample of blood. V is TRBV11-2 and J is TRBJ2-1; D is possibly TRBD1 (6 bases). The CDR3 spells CASSYVGTMTIDEQFF. The CDR3 coding sequence is TGTGCCAGCAGCTACGTCGGGACAATGACAATCGATGAGCAGTTCTTC. The whole variable domain, remainder taken from reference TRBV11-2 and TRBJ2-1, is EAGVAQSPRYKIIEKRQSVAFWCNPISGHATLYWYQQILGQGPKLLIQFQNNGVVDDSQLPKDRFSAERLKGVDSTLKIQPAKLEDSAVYLCASSYVGTMTIDEQFFGPGTRLTVL.